This T cell receptor (beta chain) was observed in a study of shared T cell receptors in the human thymus. Generated by immunoSEQ multiplex PCR, the TCRdb table keeps only in-frame clones and is missing some. This sample yields about 660,000 clones, of which roughly 88% are seen a single time; over 0.008% belongs to the top ten. These data are also associated with another study on human thymus T cells. That publication notes: Resections removed during corrective heart surgery provided the thymus tissue used. Thymic and blood repertoires appeared to display a bias in their usage of V and J genes. Highly overlapping thymic repertoires in unrelated individuals were reported by related research.

The TCR comes from a boy under three years old with a congenital heart defect. The sample consisted of thymocytes.

The CDR3 region is CSVVGGLAGNNEQFF. The CDR3 nucleotides read TGCAGCGTTGTCGGGGGACTAGCGGGTAACAATGAGCAGTTCTTC. This chain connects TRBV29-1 to TRBJ2-1, with 12 bases that match TRBD2. The CDR3 loop spans 15 amino acids. V was clipped by 4 bases and J by 5 bases; unmatched bases: 6. Germline V gene data show CDR1 as SQVTM and CDR2 as ANQGSEA.